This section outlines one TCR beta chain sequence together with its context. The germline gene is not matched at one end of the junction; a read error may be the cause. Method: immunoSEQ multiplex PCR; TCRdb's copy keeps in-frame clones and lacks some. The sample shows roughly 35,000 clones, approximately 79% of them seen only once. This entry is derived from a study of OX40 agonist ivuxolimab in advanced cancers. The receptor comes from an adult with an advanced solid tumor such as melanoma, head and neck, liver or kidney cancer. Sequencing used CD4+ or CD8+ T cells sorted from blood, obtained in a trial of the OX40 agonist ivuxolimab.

Here the CDR3 DNA reads TGTGCTAGCAGCCTACTAGGGTCGACGGATACGCAGTATTTT. Protein: CASSLLGSTDTQYF. This sequence joins TRBV7-7 and TRBJ2-3, with a tentative D call TRBD2 (5 bases). Germline CDR1 and CDR2: SSHAT and FNYEAQ (reference sequence). The CDR3 sequence is 14 residues long. The complete variable domain, with remaining parts taken from reference TRBV7-7 and TRBJ2-3, reads GAGVSQSPRYKVTKRGQDVTLRCDPISSHATLYWYQQALGQGPEFLTYFNYEAQPDKSGLPSDRFSAERPEGSISTLTIQRTEQRDSAMYRCASSLLGSTDTQYFGPGTRLTVL.